The table lists the clone carrying this T cell receptor beta chain with a few counts. Its antigen remains unidentified. Clones were sequenced by immunoSEQ multiplex PCR, and TCRdb holds only the in-frame ones, with some missing. This table has about 79,000 clones, about 94% appearing once. CDR1 is MRHNA and CDR2 is SNTAGT in the germline V gene. This CDR3 has 16 residues. Losses at the gene ends were 2 bases for V and 0 bases for J; bases not matched to a gene: 3. The record originates from a study of OX40 agonist ivuxolimab in advanced cancers. Study conclusions and caveats: Relative to CD4+ cells, CD8+ T cells on average had more expanded clones.

This chain links TRBV6-4 with TRBJ2-3; 9 bases agree with TRBD2. The TCR was taken from an adult with an advanced solid tumor such as melanoma, head and neck, liver or kidney cancer. The material sequenced was CD4+ or CD8+ T cells sorted from blood, taken in a trial of the OX40 agonist ivuxolimab. Here the CDR3 DNA reads TGTGCCAGCAGTGACGAGGCGGGAGGGAGCACAGATACGCAGTATTTT. Translated, it gives CASSDEAGGSTDTQYF.